The entry below gives a single TCR beta chain sequence along with its context. This sample is part of a study of regulatory T cells in long-lasting Graves disease. According to the study, TCR beta libraries were built with iRepertoire HTBI primers and CDR3-region Arm-PCR. TCRdb reanalysed the multiplex PCR reads using MiXCR and keeps one entry per CDR3 protein. The table lists 320,000 or so distinct CDR3 sequences, under 20% of them singletons, with approximately 35% in the top ten. Deletions cut 8 bases from V and 5 bases from J, with 15 bases between. The CDR3 extends over 13 amino acids. CDR1 and CDR2 from the germline V gene are MNHNS and SASEGT. Time point: newly diagnosed GD, antithyroid drugs for less than 3 months. RNA from PBMCs was the source of the TCR library.

This clonotype originated in a female donor with Graves disease. The chain recombines TRBV6-1 with TRBJ1-1, with D perhaps TRBD1 (6 bases). Sequencing was performed on peripheral blood mononuclear cells (PBMCs), taken at new diagnosis, from a patient treated with antithyroid drugs. This CDR3 reads CASLKQGGTEAFF. In nucleotides, the CDR3 is TGTGCCAGCCTTAAACAGGGCGGAACTGAAGCTTTCTTT.